These 27 T cell receptor beta chains originate from one sample sequenced in a study of OX40 agonist ivuxolimab in advanced cancers. Sequencing was performed with immunoSEQ multiplex PCR; in TCRdb, only in-frame clones are kept and a portion is missing. The data hold tens of thousands of clones, with approximately 88% observed a single time. The input for sequencing was CD4+ or CD8+ T cells sorted from blood, taken in a trial of the OX40 agonist ivuxolimab. Receptors originate from an adult with an advanced solid tumor such as melanoma, head and neck, liver or kidney cancer.

The chain links TRBV28 to TRBJ2-1; 11 bases fit TRBD1. The CDR3 length is 15 residues. Unmatched junction bases numbered 5, after V lost 3 bases and J lost 7 bases. CDR1 and CDR2 from the germline V gene are MDHEN and SYDVKM. The CDR3 loop is CASSLGQGGQNEQFF. CDR3 coding DNA: TGTGCCAGCAGTTTGGGACAGGGGGGCCAAAATGAGCAGTTCTTC.

The chain is built from TRBV7-8 and TRBJ1-1; possible D gene TRBD1, 5 bases. Germline CDR1 is SGHVS and CDR2 is FQNEAQ. This CDR3 comprises 13 residues. Deletions cut 5 bases from V and 1 base from J, with 8 bases between. The CDR3 coding sequence is TGTGCCAGCAGCATCGGGGGGAACACTGAAGCTTTCTTT. Translating gives CASSIGGNTEAFF.

The rearrangement uses TRBV7-9 and TRBJ1-1, with D perhaps matching TRBD1 (5 bases). Trimming took 6 bases from V and 7 from J, leaving 21 bases between them. The CDR3 is 15 amino acids. The germline CDR1 and CDR2 sequences are SEHNR and FQNEAQ (reference sequence). The CDR3 loop reads CASRPGFSPHDEAFF. The CDR3 bases are TGTGCCAGCAGGCCAGGGTTCAGTCCCCATGATGAAGCTTTCTTT.

The rearrangement links TRBV30 to TRBJ1-5, with D hard to call. This CDR3 comprises 17 residues. The ends were cut back, 1 base at V and 1 base at J, with 17 bases in the middle. Germline lookup yields CDR1 GTSNPN and CDR2 SVGIG (reference sequence). CDR3 in amino acids: CAWSAIRAPNSNQPQHF. For the CDR3, the DNA is TGTGCCTGGAGTGCTATCCGGGCCCCTAACAGCAATCAGCCCCAGCATTTT.

The chain joins TRBV19 to TRBJ1-1; 9 positions agree with TRBD1. The germline V gene encodes CDR1 LNHDA and CDR2 SQIVND (reference sequence). This CDR3 region has 14 residues. Losses at the gene ends were 5 bases for V and 3 bases for J; bases not matched to a gene: 4. The chain's CDR3 is CASSSQGAYTEAFF. CDR3 coding DNA: TGTGCCAGTAGTTCACAGGGGGCGTACACTGAAGCTTTCTTT.

The chain uses TRBV27 and TRBJ2-7; D is unclear. V was pared by 0 bases and J by 3 bases, with 15 bases between. Germline values: CDR1 MNHEY, CDR2 SMNVEV (reference sequence). The CDR3 consists of 16 residues. CDR3 residues: CASSLSLGSPYYEQYF. CDR3 DNA: TGTGCCAGCAGTTTATCGTTGGGAAGCCCTTACTACGAGCAGTACTTC.

The sample holds one count of this clone. The chain employs TRBV10-2 and TRBJ2-1; D uncertain. The germline V gene encodes CDR1 WSHSY and CDR2 SAAADI. V lost 2 bases to trimming and J lost 0 bases, with 8 bases between them. CDR3 length: 15 amino acids. Here the CDR3 DNA reads TGCGCCAGCAGTGAGGGCGCTTACTCCTACAATGAGCAGTTCTTC. Amino acids: CASSEGAYSYNEQFF.

The chain is built from TRBV6-6 and TRBJ1-2; D gene ambiguous. CDR1 and CDR2 (germline): MNHNY, SVGAGI (reference sequence). Trimming removed 5 bases from V and 5 bases from J, with 9 bases in between. CDR3 length: 12 residues. CDR3 in DNA: TGTGCCAGCAGTCCGTCTAGGTATGGCTACACCTTC. Protein sequence: CASSPSRYGYTF.

The rearrangement joins TRBV18 to TRBJ2-5, with 14 bases identical to TRBD2. Germline CDR1 is KGHSH and CDR2 is LQKENI. CDR3 length: 15 amino acids. The ends lost 3 bases at V and 4 bases at J; junction bases unmatched: 1. CDR3 residues: CASSPGLAGGETQYF. As DNA, the CDR3 is TGTGCCAGCTCACCCGGACTAGCGGGAGGAGAGACCCAGTACTTC.

This chain links TRBV10-1 with TRBJ2-2; D ambiguous. Trimming left V 5 bases short and J 0 bases short, with 13 bases between. This CDR3 spans 16 amino acids. The germline V gene encodes CDR1 WNHNN and CDR2 SYGVQD (reference sequence). CDR3 region: CASSWAETSNTGELFF. CDR3 in DNA: TGCGCCAGCAGTTGGGCGGAGACTTCGAACACCGGGGAGCTGTTTTTT.

V and J are TRBV18 and TRBJ2-2; D unclear. CDR1 and CDR2 (germline): KGHSH, LQKENI. The CDR3 runs to 16 residues. Trimming shortened V by 2 bases and J by 2 bases, and 12 bases separated the two germline ends. CDR3 in amino acids: CASSPRQLDNTGELFF. The CDR3 DNA sequence: TGTGCCAGCTCACCAAGGCAGCTTGATAACACCGGGGAGCTGTTTTTT. Looking up the rest from reference TRBV18 and TRBJ2-2 gives the full variable domain: NAGVMQNPRHLVRRRGQEARLRCSPMKGHSHVYWYRQLPEEGLKFMVYLQKENIIDESGMPKERFSAEFPKEGPSILRIQQVVRGDSAAYFCASSPRQLDNTGELFFGEGSRLTVL.

The chain links TRBV18 to TRBJ1-5, with D tentatively TRBD1 (5 bases). CDR1 is KGHSH and CDR2 is LQKENI in the germline V gene. The V end lost 5 bases, the J end lost 4 bases, and 6 bases lay between the germline ends. The CDR3 is made up of 12 amino acids. CDR3 nucleotide sequence: TGTGCCAGCTCAGGGGGTAATCAGCCCCAGCATTTT. This codes for CASSGGNQPQHF.

This rearrangement joins TRBV7-9 to TRBJ2-2, with D possibly TRBD1 on 5 matching bases. Trimming left V 5 bases short and J 2 bases short, with 9 bases between. CDR3 length: 14 residues. The germline V gene has CDR1 SEHNR and CDR2 FQNEAQ (reference sequence). CDR3 sequence: CASSMDTNTGELFF. In nucleotides, the CDR3 is TGTGCCAGCAGCATGGACACTAACACCGGGGAGCTGTTTTTT.

J is TRBJ2-7 and V is TRBV5-5; D is perhaps TRBD2 (5 bases). Germline CDR1 reads SGHKS; CDR2 reads YYEKEE (reference sequence). This CDR3 is 11 amino acids long. Trimming stripped 8 bases from V and 4 bases from J, with 10 bases between. The CDR3 DNA reads as TGTGCCAGTATAGAGGGTTACGAGCAGTACTTC. It is translated as CASIEGYEQYF. The entire variable domain, with the rest obtained from reference TRBV5-5 and TRBJ2-7, is as follows: DAGVTQSPTHLIKTRGQQVTLRCSPISGHKSVSWYQQVLGQGPQFIFQYYEKEERGRGNFPDRFSARQFPNYSSELNVNALLLGDSALYLCASIEGYEQYFGPGTRLTVT.

This clone was counted once. V usage is TRBV5-1 and J usage is TRBJ2-3, with 9 positions matching TRBD2. Germline V CDR1 and CDR2: SGHRS, YFSETQ. The CDR3 loop spans 18 amino acids. V dropped 0 bases and J dropped 3; count of bases not matched to a gene: 11. CDR3 region: CASSLEASGMQETDTQYF. The CDR3 bases are TGCGCCAGCAGCTTGGAGGCTAGCGGGATGCAGGAGACAGATACGCAGTATTTT.

The chain links TRBV7-6 to TRBJ2-1, with 9 bases that match TRBD1. V lost 5 bases to trimming and J lost 5 bases; unmatched junction nucleotides: 4. CDR1 SGHVS and CDR2 FNYEAQ come from the germline V gene. The CDR3 totals 14 residues. The CDR3: CASSPRQGDNEQFF. Here the CDR3 DNA reads TGTGCCAGCAGCCCCCGACAGGGGGACAATGAGCAGTTCTTC.

The V gene is TRBV27, the J gene TRBJ2-1; 11 bases fit TRBD2. This CDR3 comprises 20 residues. Germline V gene data show CDR1 as MNHEY and CDR2 as SMNVEV (reference sequence). J lost 6 bases, V lost 0 bases, and 16 bases had no gene match. The CDR3 DNA follows: TGTGCCAGCAGTTTATCGAGGGGGATAACTAGCGGGAGAAGGTCCAATGAGCAGTTCTTC. Protein product: CASSLSRGITSGRRSNEQFF.

The chain combines TRBV2 with TRBJ2-5; 7 nucleotides line up with TRBD1. With 6 bases clipped from V and 5 bases from J, the junction kept 12 bases outside the gene matches. The CDR3 loop spans 15 amino acids. Germline CDR1 reads SNHLY; CDR2 reads FYNNEI. The CDR3 loop is CASRSQGISRETQYF. The CDR3 coding sequence is TGTGCCAGCAGGTCACAGGGGATTAGTCGGGAGACCCAGTACTTC.

The CDR3 sequence: CASSLGRNQETQYF. In nucleotides, the CDR3 is TGTGCCAGCAGCTTAGGTCGGAACCAAGAGACCCAGTACTTC. The rearrangement links TRBV11-2 to TRBJ2-5; D uncertain. This CDR3 is built from 14 residues. Germline-derived CDR1 and CDR2 are SGHAT and FQNNGV. The ends were cut back, 1 base at V and 0 bases at J, with 6 bases in the middle.

The rearrangement joins TRBV11-2 to TRBJ2-1; TRBD1 agrees at 10 bases. With 5 bases clipped from V and 6 bases from J, the junction kept 4 bases outside the gene matches. Germline V gene sequence: CDR1 SGHAT, CDR2 FQNNGV. This CDR3 is built from 14 residues. CDR3 residues: CASSPWTGGNEQFF. The CDR3 region has the DNA TGTGCCAGCAGCCCTTGGACAGGGGGCAATGAGCAGTTCTTC.

This chain links TRBV27 with TRBJ2-2; D might be TRBD1 (6 bases). Germline CDR1 and CDR2: MNHEY and SMNVEV (reference sequence). This CDR3 is built from 16 residues. Trimming stripped 3 bases from V and 5 bases from J, with 16 bases between. This CDR3 is CASSFDPQRGTGELFF. CDR3 bases: TGTGCCAGCAGTTTCGATCCACAGAGGGGGACCGGGGAGCTGTTTTTT.

The chain has TRBV28 and TRBJ2-3, with 9 bases identical to TRBD2. Germline values: CDR1 MDHEN, CDR2 SYDVKM. This CDR3 has 15 residues. The ends lost 2 bases at V and 7 bases at J; junction bases unmatched: 7. The CDR3 DNA sequence: TGTGCCAGCAGTTTAGCGGGAGGGGGAAGGAATACGCAGTATTTT. It yields the protein CASSLAGGGRNTQYF. Based on the CDR3 plus reference TRBV28 and TRBJ2-3, the full variable domain is DVKVTQSSRYLVKRTGEKVFLECVQDMDHENMFWYRQDPGLGLRLIYFSYDVKMKEKGDIPEGYSVSREKKERFSLILESASTNQTSMYLCASSLAGGGRNTQYFGPGTRLTVL.

The V gene is TRBV19, the J gene TRBJ2-2; D is possibly TRBD2 (6 bases). This CDR3 has 15 amino acids. Trimming took off 7 bases at V and 6 bases at J, with 18 bases between the two ends. Looked up from germline, CDR1 is LNHDA and CDR2 is SQIVND (reference sequence). CDR3 in DNA: TGTGCCAGTAACCCCCCCGAGGGACTGGCCGGGGAGCTGTTTTTT. Protein product: CASNPPEGLAGELFF.

This chain uses TRBV28 with TRBJ1-2; D possibly corresponds to TRBD1 (5 bases). Trimming left V 6 bases short and J 8 bases short, with 7 bases between. The CDR3 consists of 10 residues. Germline loops: CDR1 MDHEN, CDR2 SYDVKM. CDR3 sequence (DNA): TGTGCCAGCAGACGGACAGGCTACACCTTC. Residues: CASRRTGYTF.

The rearrangement joins TRBV10-3 to TRBJ2-5, with D perhaps TRBD1 (6 bases). Germline lookup yields CDR1 ENHRY and CDR2 SYGVKD. The V and J ends lost 6 bases and 3 bases respectively, with 11 bases between them. The CDR3 totals 13 residues. For the CDR3, the DNA is TGTGCCATCAGCTTGCGGACAGAAGAGACCCAGTACTTC. This sequence encodes CAISLRTEETQYF.

V and J are TRBV18 and TRBJ1-2; unclear D gene. The V end was cut by 5 bases, the J end by 0 bases, with 10 bases between. Germline loops: CDR1 KGHSH, CDR2 LQKENI. The length of the CDR3 is 14 residues. In nucleotides, the CDR3 is TGTGCCAGCTCAGCGCTGGAAACTAACTATGGCTACACCTTC. Translated, it gives CASSALETNYGYTF.

The J gene is TRBJ2-1, the V gene TRBV6-5; 10 bases fit TRBD2. V dropped 1 base and J dropped 7; count of bases not matched to a gene: 7. The CDR3 is 16 amino acids. The V gene's germline CDR1 is MNHEY and CDR2 SVGAGI. The CDR3 DNA reads TGTGCCAGCAGTTACTGGGGGGCTAGCGGGAGTAATGAGCAGTTCTTC. Translated: CASSYWGASGSNEQFF.